This T cell receptor beta chain appears in the sequencing data of a study of T cells in Graves' hyperthyroidism and ophthalmopathy. In this sample, this clonotype turned up a few times. Researchers amplified the TCR beta CDR3 regions from RNA transcripts. An initial round of RT-PCR targeting the TCR CDR3 relied on the HTBI primer set. TCRdb re-called the multiplex PCR reads with MiXCR, one entry per CDR3 protein. The sample consists of a few hundred thousand distinct CDR3 sequences, approximately 15% of them appearing once. The germline CDR1 and CDR2 sequences are MGHRA and YSYEKL. The CDR3 is made up of 16 amino acids. The ends lost 0 bases at V and 4 bases at J; junction bases unmatched: 2.

This receptor was taken from a woman in her late teens or twenties with Graves' hyperthyroidism. The specimen sequenced was blood. The chain joins TRBV4-1 to TRBJ2-1, with TRBD2 matching 11 bases. The CDR3 nucleotides read TGCGCCAGCAGCCAAGAGGGACTAGCGGCGTACAATGAGCAGTTCTTC. Translated, it gives CASSQEGLAAYNEQFF.